This T cell receptor (beta chain) was observed in a study of T cell repertoires in cytomegalovirus infection. Whole-study context: Recently identified HLA-C-restricted CMV epitopes and well-studied HLA-B-restricted CMV epitopes were used by the study. Matching HLA type, along with CMV infection, was indicated by public TCR beta signatures.

Findings and limits, study-wide: The ex vivo response showed dominance by HLA-C-restricted CMV-specific TCR beta clonotypes. Cumulative frequency (of public TCR beta family members) identified carriers of CMV plus the relevant HLA.

About this clonotype itself: Its antigen is unknown.

TCRdb reprocessed the reads with MiXCR, giving one entry per CDR3 protein. The sample has 400,000 to 600,000 distinct CDR3 sequences, about 42% seen once; the top ten hold 43%. Trimming pared 9 bases from V and 3 bases from J, leaving 17 bases between. In germline, CDR1 is SNHLY, CDR2 FYNNEI. The CDR3 contains 15 residues. The genes are TRBV2 and TRBJ1-4; TRBD1 might be the D (5 bases). Sequences were derived from cultured PBMCs, sampled from culture after CMV antigen stimulation. This TCR was sampled from a human donor in good health (CMV status not recorded). Some clones in this sample may be carry-over from other donors' samples. CDR3 amino acids: CASTLLGGANEKLFF. CDR3 bases: TGTGCCAGTACTCTTCTTGGGGGGGCTAATGAAAAACTGTTTTTT. Combining the CDR3 with reference TRBV2 and TRBJ1-4 gives the whole variable domain EPEVTQTPSHQVTQMGQEVILRCVPISNHLYFYWYRQILGQKVEFLVSFYNNEISEKSEIFDDQFSVERPDGSNFTLKIRSTKLEDSAMYFCASTLLGGANEKLFFGSGTQLSVL.